The rows below give T cell receptor beta chains drawn from one sample of a study of breast tumors, draining lymph nodes, adjacent tissues. From the multiplex PCR reads, TCRdb called clonotypes with MiXCR, one entry per CDR3 protein. The sample comprises about 170,000 distinct CDR3 sequences, 33% of which are singletons, and 3.8% rests with the top ten. The sequencing input was axillary lymph node tissue. The receptor set was obtained from a female donor with breast cancer. Some clones in this sample may be carry-over from other donors' samples. Both conserved end residues are part of each CDR3. Each record gives: V gene, J gene, CDR3 protein.

TRBV6-2/TRBV6-3	TRBJ1-2	CDSSTYGGRDSYTF
TRBV7-2	TRBJ1-4	CASRSAGGIEKLFF
TRBV19	TRBJ2-1	CASTSRTSSYNEQFF
TRBV20-1	TRBJ2-5	CSATGGLGGGEETQYF
TRBV24-1	TRBJ2-7	CATSDSGSYEQYF
TRBV4-2	TRBJ1-2	CASSPPGQGESYGYAF
TRBV9	TRBJ2-7	CASSFRLSSYEQYF
TRBV28	TRBJ2-1	CASSLNSWEQFF
TRBV5-1	TRBJ1-5	CASSPGTGGALGNQPQHF
TRBV2	TRBJ1-3	CASSGFSGNTIYF
TRBV30	TRBJ1-5	CAWSVGSNQPQHF
TRBV2	TRBJ1-6	CASTLDRSSYNSPLHF
TRBV30	TRBJ2-3	CAWSTRGSKDTQYF
TRBV6-5	TRBJ2-7	CASSYSDNRPSYEQYF
TRBV7-2	TRBJ2-1	CVSSPGGHGEQFF
TRBV10-3	TRBJ2-1	CAISLYAIGGNEQFF
TRBV7-2	TRBJ2-5	CASSFTRDSTISHQETQYF
TRBV12-3/TRBV12-4	TRBJ2-7	CASSPVWDRIYVQYF
TRBV5-5	TRBJ1-5	CASSSGPGQGIGGNQPQHF
TRBV11-2	TRBJ2-3	CASSFLAGGTGTQYF
TRBV4-3	TRBJ2-1	CASSQAIRLAGRNEQFF
TRBV11-2	TRBJ2-1	CASSIFRSTLAYNEQFF
TRBV25-1	TRBJ1-1	CARGGCTTEAFF
TRBV30	TRBJ1-1	CAWSVQHQLNTEAFF
TRBV6-1	TRBJ2-5	CASSPTTGTGRETQYF
TRBV5-1	TRBJ2-3	CASSQPSTGDTQYF
TRBV20-1	TRBJ2-1	CSARGLLGQGYNEQFF
TRBV12-3/TRBV12-4	TRBJ1-2	CASRLRSQGGTGNTF
TRBV20-1	TRBJ2-5	CSAEGQGETQYF
TRBV5-1	TRBJ2-3	CASSLAGTGSTDTQYF
TRBV4-2	TRBJ2-7	CASSPGGGWYEQYF
TRBV9	TRBJ2-3	CASSSRGPLAGERDTQYF
TRBV20-1	TRBJ1-1	CSASGWNTEAFF
TRBV9	TRBJ1-5	CASSETGTKTQHF
TRBV7-9	TRBJ2-7	CASSSPGASSYEQYF
TRBV5-8	TRBJ2-5	CASRWGTETQYF
TRBV19	TRBJ2-3	CASRGRLQDTQYF
TRBV28	TRBJ1-2	CASSLAGGGGYTF
TRBV20-1	TRBJ1-1	CSARVGARVTEAFF
TRBV7-9	TRBJ1-5	CASSQTGGRGGAHF
TRBV10-1	TRBJ2-7	CASSGTGGYEQYF
TRBV4-2	TRBJ2-2	CASSPGTQNTGELFF
TRBV2	TRBJ2-2	CASRVPPNPTGELFF
TRBV12-3/TRBV12-4	TRBJ2-2	CASSLTGASTGELFF
TRBV7-9	TRBJ1-4	CASSWGAFNEKLFF
TRBV5-4	TRBJ2-7	CASSHRGRIDEQYF
TRBV4-1	TRBJ1-2	CASSQGLRTSGYTF
TRBV6-5	TRBJ2-7	CASSHETGKGREQYF
TRBV20-1	TRBJ1-3	CSPSVGPGDGNTIYF